The entry below gives a single T cell receptor beta chain sequence along with its context. Its antigen is not known. Since a far larger clone is one base different, this is likely a read error. Distinct nucleotide sequences in the sample also encode this CDR3. The sample originates from a study of shared clonotypes between healthy human individuals. Study information: Serving as donors were two women and three men, whose ages spanned 18 to 49.

Study-wide results and limits: In this cohort, only blood was sampled, and tissue repertoires likely differ. In having few donors, the study represented limited genetic and exposure-history diversity.

CDR1 and CDR2 (germline): SNHLY, FYNNEI. The V and J ends lost 7 bases and 6 bases respectively, with 13 bases between them. The CDR3 loop spans 12 amino acids. Unsorted PBMC replicate PCRs drew on 250 to 300 ng DNA, representing tens of thousands of T cell genomes. Generated by immunoSEQ multiplex PCR, the TCRdb table keeps only in-frame clones and is missing some. Altogether about 520,000 clones are present, around 73% being singletons, with the ten largest covering 12%. The chain has TRBV2 and TRBJ2-7; D is unresolved. The clonotype comes from a middle-aged woman in good health. Some clones in this sample may be carry-over from other donors' samples. Sequenced: PBMCs. The CDR3 region has the DNA TGTGCCAGCACCACTACGGGTGCCGAGCAGTACTTC. Protein sequence: CASTTTGAEQYF.